The 9 T cell receptor beta chains listed next were all sequenced from one sample in a study of human T cells and chemical hapten exposure. TCRdb re-called the RACE reads through MiXCR, storing one row per CDR3 protein. The table shows under 200,000 distinct CDR3 sequences, with about 15% occurring only once. Time point reported: patch test 1, 2 weeks after DPC sensitization. Described treatment: therapeutic diphenylcyclopropenone sensitization with weekly scalp DPC. The sequences come from whole blood, collected in connection with sensitization to the hapten diphenylcyclopropenone (DPC). The receptors here all came from a woman aged 25 to 39 with alopecia areata. Some clones in this sample may be carry-over from other donors' samples.

This clonotype was seen more than once but under ten times. The chain is built from TRBV2 and TRBJ1-1; no definite D call. CDR3 length equals 16 residues. The V gene's germline CDR1 is SNHLY and CDR2 FYNNEI. V shed 6 bases and J shed 4 bases, with 21 bases lying between them. In DNA, the CDR3 is TGTGCCAGCAGACAAGAGGGCCCGGGAGCAGGCACTGAAGCTTTCTTT. This codes for CASRQEGPGAGTEAFF. The variable domain in full, completed from reference TRBV2 and TRBJ1-1, reads EPEVTQTPSHQVTQMGQEVILRCVPISNHLYFYWYRQILGQKVEFLVSFYNNEISEKSEIFDDQFSVERPDGSNFTLKIRSTKLEDSAMYFCASRQEGPGAGTEAFFGQGTRLTVV.

This clonotype was recorded a few times. The gene calls are TRBV12-3 or TRBV12-4 and TRBJ2-7; 11 bases are a match to TRBD2. CDR3 size: 15 residues. The J segment lost 6 bases and the V segment lost 3 bases, leaving 7 bases of the junction unmatched. This chain's CDR3 is CASSFGLAGGGEQYF. DNA of the CDR3: TGTGCCAGCAGTTTTGGCCTAGCGGGAGGTGGCGAGCAGTACTTC.

This clonotype was counted ten times or more. J is TRBJ2-1 and V is TRBV7-2; TRBD1 agrees at 11 bases. CDR3 length: 16 residues. Germline V gene data show CDR1 as SGHTA and CDR2 as FQGNSA. V trimming: 1 base; J trimming: 8 bases; junction bases outside the gene matches: 7. CDR3 residues: CASSLEMGTGGYEQFF. The CDR3 coding sequence is TGTGCCAGCAGCTTAGAAATGGGGACAGGGGGGTATGAGCAGTTCTTC. The entire variable domain, with the rest obtained from reference TRBV7-2 and TRBJ2-1, is as follows: GAGVSQSPSNKVTEKGKDVELRCDPISGHTALYWYRQSLGQGLEFLIYFQGNSAPDKSGLPSDRFSAERTGGSVSTLTIQRTQQEDSAVYLCASSLEMGTGGYEQFFGPGTRLTVL.

The CDR3 is CASTLGAGGAGGELFF. In DNA form, the CDR3 reads TGTGCCAGCACCCTCGGCGCGGGGGGCGCTGGCGGGGAGCTGTTTTTT. The chain employs TRBV6-1 and TRBJ2-2; 8 positions match TRBD2. CDR1 MNHNS and CDR2 SASEGT come from the germline V gene. This CDR3 spans 16 amino acids. Germline trimming cut 7 bases from V and 7 bases from J; bases unmatched to any gene: 14.

The V call is TRBV5-4, the J call TRBJ2-5, with TRBD1 identical over 10 bases. The CDR3 covers 15 residues. V gave up 3 bases and J gave up 4 bases; unmatched junction bases: 6. Germline V gene data show CDR1 as SGHNT and CDR2 as YYREEE (reference sequence). The CDR3 protein is CASSSPRDRGETQYF. CDR3 nucleotides: TGTGCCAGCAGCTCGCCCCGGGACAGGGGAGAGACCCAGTACTTC.

The chain uses TRBV9 and TRBJ2-2; tentatively, D is TRBD1 or TRBD2 (5 bases each). This CDR3 is 14 amino acids long. Trimming left V 0 bases short and J 7 bases short, with 10 bases between. Germline CDR1 is SGDLS and CDR2 is YYNGEE. The CDR3: CASSVVQGVGELFF. The CDR3 region has the DNA TGTGCCAGCAGCGTAGTGCAGGGAGTCGGGGAGCTGTTTTTT.

J is TRBJ2-7 and V is TRBV7-8; maybe TRBD2 (7 bases). Trimming pared 4 bases from V and 2 bases from J, leaving 18 bases between. The CDR3 runs 16 residues. The germline CDR1 and CDR2 sequences are SGHVS and FQNEAQ. Written as DNA, the CDR3 is TGTGCCAGCAGCTATCGGACAGCCGGGAGGACCTACGAGCAGTACTTC. Its protein is CASSYRTAGRTYEQYF.

This clonotype was seen a handful of times. This CDR3 reads CAISAGENQPQHF. Written as DNA, the CDR3 is TGTGCCATCAGTGCAGGGGAAAATCAGCCCCAGCATTTT. The chain couples TRBV10-3 to TRBJ1-5; maybe TRBD1 (6 bases). The CDR3 consists of 13 residues. V was pared by 4 bases and J by 4 bases, with 8 bases between. CDR1 and CDR2 from the germline V gene are ENHRY and SYGVKD.

The V call is TRBV2, the J call TRBJ2-3; D unclear. CDR1 SNHLY and CDR2 FYNNEI come from the germline V gene. The CDR3 contains 12 residues. Trimming took off 5 bases at V and 6 bases at J, with 9 bases between the two ends. Written as DNA, the CDR3 is TGTGCCAGCAGTCCCCTCTGGGATACGCAGTATTTT. The encoded protein is CASSPLWDTQYF. Full variable domain (outside the CDR3, taken from reference TRBV2 and TRBJ2-3): EPEVTQTPSHQVTQMGQEVILRCVPISNHLYFYWYRQILGQKVEFLVSFYNNEISEKSEIFDDQFSVERPDGSNFTLKIRSTKLEDSAMYFCASSPLWDTQYFGPGTRLTVL.